This T cell receptor beta chain originates from a study of shared clonotypes between healthy human individuals. This clone was recorded a few times. Its matching antigen is unknown. General study findings and limits: Larger estimated richness was generally recorded for naive subsets relative to memory subsets.

The germline V gene encodes CDR1 SGHKS and CDR2 YYEKEE (reference sequence). Trimming pared 0 bases from V and 6 bases from J, leaving 10 bases between. The CDR3 contains 14 residues. Original analysis: ImmunoSEQ gave junction-only sequences without quality scores, so filtering differed. The assay was immunoSEQ multiplex PCR, and TCRdb's table has in-frame clones only and misses some. V and J calls and clone size come straight from that table; D and trimming were deduced from the DNA. The sample contains some 89,000 clones, roughly two thirds of which appear only once. Sequenced material: memory CD8+ T cells sorted from blood. Subset of the sample: CD45RO+ cells pooled with CCR7-negative TemRA cells. The chain combines TRBV5-5 with TRBJ1-5; possible D gene TRBD1, 6 bases. The sequence was collected from a man in his thirties or forties in good health. The chain's CDR3 is CASSLVGGGQPQHF. As DNA, the CDR3 is TGTGCCAGCAGCTTGGTTGGGGGCGGTCAGCCCCAGCATTTT.